Listed below are T cell receptor beta chains from one sample, sequenced in a study of OX40 agonist ivuxolimab in advanced cancers. Measured with immunoSEQ multiplex PCR; TCRdb has only the in-frame clones, and not every one. The table shows fewer than 45,000 clones, with roughly four fifths occurring only once. The sequences come from CD4+ or CD8+ T cells sorted from blood, collected in a trial of the OX40 agonist ivuxolimab. These TCRs come from an adult with an advanced solid tumor such as melanoma, head and neck, liver or kidney cancer. Both conserved end residues are part of each CDR3. The D gene is left open where the match is weak. Some rows have no size entry. The others give once, few or many, or a class for an expanded clone.

D: -; size: once; length: 14; V: TRBV6-5; J: TRBJ2-6; CDR3: CASSPRSGANVLTF; DNA: TGTGCCAGCAGCCCCCGCTCTGGGGCCAACGTCCTGACTTTC
D: TRBD2; size: -; length: 15; V: TRBV5-6; J: TRBJ2-7; CDR3: CAREGREGRSYEQYF; DNA: TGTGCCAGGGAAGGTAGGGAGGGGAGGTCCTACGAGCAGTACTTC
D: TRBD1; size: -; length: 14; V: TRBV9; J: TRBJ2-3; CDR3: CASNQGAGTDTQYF; DNA: TGTGCCAGCAACCAGGGGGCCGGCACAGATACGCAGTATTTT
D: -; size: -; length: 12; V: TRBV10-2; J: TRBJ1-2; CDR3: CASSGENYGYTF; DNA: TGCGCCAGCAGTGGGGAAAACTATGGCTACACCTTC
D: TRBD2; size: -; length: 14; V: TRBV5-4; J: TRBJ2-7; CDR3: CASSKTSGPDIQYF; DNA: TGTGCCAGCAGCAAGACTAGCGGGCCAGACATACAGTACTTC
D: -; size: -; length: 14; V: TRBV10-1; J: TRBJ2-5; CDR3: CASSESRSEETQYF; DNA: TGCGCCAGCAGTGAGTCCCGGTCGGAAGAGACCCAGTACTTC
D: -; size: -; length: 13; V: TRBV5-6; J: TRBJ2-5; CDR3: CASKRVGQETQYF; DNA: TGTGCCAGCAAAAGAGTGGGACAAGAGACCCAGTACTTC
D: TRBD1; size: -; length: 14; V: TRBV29-1; J: TRBJ1-1; CDR3: CSVGREGAGGEAFF; DNA: TGCAGCGTGGGCCGAGAAGGAGCAGGGGGCGAAGCTTTCTTT
D: TRBD2; size: -; length: 16; V: TRBV9; J: TRBJ2-3; CDR3: CASSASSGGAVDTQYF; DNA: TGTGCCAGCAGCGCCAGTAGCGGGGGGGCCGTAGATACGCAGTATTTT
D: -; size: once; length: 16; V: TRBV28; J: TRBJ1-5; CDR3: CASSFRPQGLGQPQHF; DNA: TGTGCCAGCAGTTTTCGGCCCCAGGGGTTAGGTCAGCCCCAGCATTTT
D: -; size: -; length: 14; V: TRBV7-9; J: TRBJ2-7; CDR3: CASSLEGGRGEQYF; DNA: TGTGCCAGCAGCTTAGAAGGGGGTAGGGGCGAGCAGTACTTC
D: -; size: once; length: 13; V: TRBV2; J: TRBJ2-6; CDR3: CASSGNGANVLTF; DNA: TGTGCCAGCAGTGGGAATGGGGCCAACGTCCTGACTTTC
D: -; size: -; length: 14; V: TRBV30; J: TRBJ1-5; CDR3: CAWRDAGLGQPQHF; DNA: TGTGCCTGGAGGGACGCGGGGCTGGGTCAGCCCCAGCATTTT
D: -; size: -; length: 13; V: TRBV15; J: TRBJ2-5; CDR3: CATSRGSGETQYF; DNA: TGTGCCACCAGCAGAGGGTCCGGGGAGACCCAGTACTTC
D: TRBD1; size: -; length: 14; V: TRBV27; J: TRBJ2-7; CDR3: CASSGRGTVYEQYF; DNA: TGTGCCAGCAGTGGCCGAGGGACAGTATACGAGCAGTACTTC
D: TRBD1; size: -; length: 13; V: TRBV28; J: TRBJ1-6; CDR3: CASSLPGGSPLHF; DNA: TGTGCCAGCAGTCTCCCAGGGGGTTCACCCCTCCACTTT
D: TRBD2; size: few; length: 16; V: TRBV19; J: TRBJ2-5; CDR3: CASGGTSGFGRETQYF; DNA: TGTGCCAGTGGCGGGACTAGCGGGTTTGGCCGGGAGACCCAGTACTTC
D: -; size: -; length: 11; V: TRBV6-1; J: TRBJ1-1; CDR3: CASTQRGEAFF; DNA: TGTGCCAGCACCCAACGTGGTGAAGCTTTCTTT
D: -; size: -; length: 15; V: TRBV11-3; J: TRBJ2-3; CDR3: CASSFGGTSTDTQYF; DNA: TGTGCCAGCAGCTTTGGCGGGACTAGCACAGATACGCAGTATTTT
D: -; size: -; length: 13; V: TRBV19; J: TRBJ1-1; CDR3: CASSIDRNTEAFF; DNA: TGTGCCAGTAGTATAGACAGGAACACTGAAGCTTTCTTT
D: -; size: -; length: 14; V: TRBV5-4; J: TRBJ1-2; CDR3: CASSLGQGGYGYTF; DNA: TGTGCCAGCAGCTTGGGCCAGGGAGGCTATGGCTACACCTTC
D: -; size: -; length: 17; V: TRBV28; J: TRBJ1-4; CDR3: CASSLSGGAGPNEKLFF; DNA: TGTGCCAGCAGTTTGAGTGGGGGGGCAGGCCCTAATGAAAAACTGTTTTTT
D: TRBD1; size: -; length: 15; V: TRBV7-3; J: TRBJ2-7; CDR3: CASSLGGQGAFEQYF; DNA: TGTGCCAGCAGCCTTGGGGGACAGGGGGCGTTCGAGCAGTACTTC
D: -; size: -; length: 11; V: TRBV11-3; J: TRBJ2-1; CDR3: CASSPYNEQFF; DNA: TGTGCCAGCAGCCCCTACAATGAGCAGTTCTTC
D: -; size: -; length: 11; V: TRBV30; J: TRBJ2-1; CDR3: CAWRARRAQFF; DNA: TGTGCCTGGAGAGCCCGGAGGGCCCAGTTCTTC
D: -; size: -; length: 15; V: TRBV5-6; J: TRBJ2-2; CDR3: CASSLVGAGTGELFF; DNA: TGTGCCAGCAGCTTGGTTGGGGCCGGTACCGGGGAGCTGTTTTTT
D: TRBD2; size: -; length: 11; V: TRBV19; J: TRBJ2-1; CDR3: CASSMGTTWVF; DNA: TGTGCCAGTAGTATGGGGACTACCTGGGTCTTC
D: -; size: -; length: 16; V: TRBV6-6; J: TRBJ1-6; CDR3: CASSPGASSYNSPLHF; DNA: TGTGCCAGCAGTCCCGGCGCGAGCTCCTATAATTCACCCCTCCACTTT
D: -; size: once; length: 14; V: TRBV10-2; J: TRBJ2-1; CDR3: CASSEQTGRNEQFF; DNA: TGCGCCAGCAGTGAGCAGACAGGCCGCAATGAGCAGTTCTTC
D: -; size: -; length: 16; V: TRBV9; J: TRBJ2-2; CDR3: CASSGGSNLNTGELFF; DNA: TGTGCCAGCAGCGGAGGCTCCAACTTGAACACCGGGGAGCTGTTTTTT
D: -; size: -; length: 13; V: TRBV6-5; J: TRBJ1-5; CDR3: CASSYVSNQPQHF; DNA: TGTGCCAGCAGTTACGTAAGCAATCAGCCCCAGCATTTT